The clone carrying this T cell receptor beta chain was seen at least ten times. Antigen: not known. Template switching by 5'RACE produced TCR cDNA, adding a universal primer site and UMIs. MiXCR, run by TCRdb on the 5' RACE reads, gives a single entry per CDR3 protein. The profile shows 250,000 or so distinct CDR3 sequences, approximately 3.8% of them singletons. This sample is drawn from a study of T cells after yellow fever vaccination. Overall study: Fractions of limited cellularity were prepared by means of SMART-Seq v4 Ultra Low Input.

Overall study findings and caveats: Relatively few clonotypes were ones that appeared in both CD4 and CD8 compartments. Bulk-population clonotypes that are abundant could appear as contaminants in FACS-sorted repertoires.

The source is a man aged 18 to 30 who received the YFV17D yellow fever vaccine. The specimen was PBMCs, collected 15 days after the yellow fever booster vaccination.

CDR3 protein: CSASSLAGGFGYGYTF. The CDR3 bases are TGCAGTGCTAGCTCTCTCGCAGGGGGCTTTGGCTATGGCTACACCTTC. The V gene is TRBV20-1, the J gene TRBJ1-2; the match to TRBD1 covers 8 bases. Germline V CDR1 and CDR2: DFQATT, SNEGSKA (reference sequence). With V trimmed by 3 bases and J by 4 bases, 13 bases remained unmatched. This CDR3 contains 16 residues.